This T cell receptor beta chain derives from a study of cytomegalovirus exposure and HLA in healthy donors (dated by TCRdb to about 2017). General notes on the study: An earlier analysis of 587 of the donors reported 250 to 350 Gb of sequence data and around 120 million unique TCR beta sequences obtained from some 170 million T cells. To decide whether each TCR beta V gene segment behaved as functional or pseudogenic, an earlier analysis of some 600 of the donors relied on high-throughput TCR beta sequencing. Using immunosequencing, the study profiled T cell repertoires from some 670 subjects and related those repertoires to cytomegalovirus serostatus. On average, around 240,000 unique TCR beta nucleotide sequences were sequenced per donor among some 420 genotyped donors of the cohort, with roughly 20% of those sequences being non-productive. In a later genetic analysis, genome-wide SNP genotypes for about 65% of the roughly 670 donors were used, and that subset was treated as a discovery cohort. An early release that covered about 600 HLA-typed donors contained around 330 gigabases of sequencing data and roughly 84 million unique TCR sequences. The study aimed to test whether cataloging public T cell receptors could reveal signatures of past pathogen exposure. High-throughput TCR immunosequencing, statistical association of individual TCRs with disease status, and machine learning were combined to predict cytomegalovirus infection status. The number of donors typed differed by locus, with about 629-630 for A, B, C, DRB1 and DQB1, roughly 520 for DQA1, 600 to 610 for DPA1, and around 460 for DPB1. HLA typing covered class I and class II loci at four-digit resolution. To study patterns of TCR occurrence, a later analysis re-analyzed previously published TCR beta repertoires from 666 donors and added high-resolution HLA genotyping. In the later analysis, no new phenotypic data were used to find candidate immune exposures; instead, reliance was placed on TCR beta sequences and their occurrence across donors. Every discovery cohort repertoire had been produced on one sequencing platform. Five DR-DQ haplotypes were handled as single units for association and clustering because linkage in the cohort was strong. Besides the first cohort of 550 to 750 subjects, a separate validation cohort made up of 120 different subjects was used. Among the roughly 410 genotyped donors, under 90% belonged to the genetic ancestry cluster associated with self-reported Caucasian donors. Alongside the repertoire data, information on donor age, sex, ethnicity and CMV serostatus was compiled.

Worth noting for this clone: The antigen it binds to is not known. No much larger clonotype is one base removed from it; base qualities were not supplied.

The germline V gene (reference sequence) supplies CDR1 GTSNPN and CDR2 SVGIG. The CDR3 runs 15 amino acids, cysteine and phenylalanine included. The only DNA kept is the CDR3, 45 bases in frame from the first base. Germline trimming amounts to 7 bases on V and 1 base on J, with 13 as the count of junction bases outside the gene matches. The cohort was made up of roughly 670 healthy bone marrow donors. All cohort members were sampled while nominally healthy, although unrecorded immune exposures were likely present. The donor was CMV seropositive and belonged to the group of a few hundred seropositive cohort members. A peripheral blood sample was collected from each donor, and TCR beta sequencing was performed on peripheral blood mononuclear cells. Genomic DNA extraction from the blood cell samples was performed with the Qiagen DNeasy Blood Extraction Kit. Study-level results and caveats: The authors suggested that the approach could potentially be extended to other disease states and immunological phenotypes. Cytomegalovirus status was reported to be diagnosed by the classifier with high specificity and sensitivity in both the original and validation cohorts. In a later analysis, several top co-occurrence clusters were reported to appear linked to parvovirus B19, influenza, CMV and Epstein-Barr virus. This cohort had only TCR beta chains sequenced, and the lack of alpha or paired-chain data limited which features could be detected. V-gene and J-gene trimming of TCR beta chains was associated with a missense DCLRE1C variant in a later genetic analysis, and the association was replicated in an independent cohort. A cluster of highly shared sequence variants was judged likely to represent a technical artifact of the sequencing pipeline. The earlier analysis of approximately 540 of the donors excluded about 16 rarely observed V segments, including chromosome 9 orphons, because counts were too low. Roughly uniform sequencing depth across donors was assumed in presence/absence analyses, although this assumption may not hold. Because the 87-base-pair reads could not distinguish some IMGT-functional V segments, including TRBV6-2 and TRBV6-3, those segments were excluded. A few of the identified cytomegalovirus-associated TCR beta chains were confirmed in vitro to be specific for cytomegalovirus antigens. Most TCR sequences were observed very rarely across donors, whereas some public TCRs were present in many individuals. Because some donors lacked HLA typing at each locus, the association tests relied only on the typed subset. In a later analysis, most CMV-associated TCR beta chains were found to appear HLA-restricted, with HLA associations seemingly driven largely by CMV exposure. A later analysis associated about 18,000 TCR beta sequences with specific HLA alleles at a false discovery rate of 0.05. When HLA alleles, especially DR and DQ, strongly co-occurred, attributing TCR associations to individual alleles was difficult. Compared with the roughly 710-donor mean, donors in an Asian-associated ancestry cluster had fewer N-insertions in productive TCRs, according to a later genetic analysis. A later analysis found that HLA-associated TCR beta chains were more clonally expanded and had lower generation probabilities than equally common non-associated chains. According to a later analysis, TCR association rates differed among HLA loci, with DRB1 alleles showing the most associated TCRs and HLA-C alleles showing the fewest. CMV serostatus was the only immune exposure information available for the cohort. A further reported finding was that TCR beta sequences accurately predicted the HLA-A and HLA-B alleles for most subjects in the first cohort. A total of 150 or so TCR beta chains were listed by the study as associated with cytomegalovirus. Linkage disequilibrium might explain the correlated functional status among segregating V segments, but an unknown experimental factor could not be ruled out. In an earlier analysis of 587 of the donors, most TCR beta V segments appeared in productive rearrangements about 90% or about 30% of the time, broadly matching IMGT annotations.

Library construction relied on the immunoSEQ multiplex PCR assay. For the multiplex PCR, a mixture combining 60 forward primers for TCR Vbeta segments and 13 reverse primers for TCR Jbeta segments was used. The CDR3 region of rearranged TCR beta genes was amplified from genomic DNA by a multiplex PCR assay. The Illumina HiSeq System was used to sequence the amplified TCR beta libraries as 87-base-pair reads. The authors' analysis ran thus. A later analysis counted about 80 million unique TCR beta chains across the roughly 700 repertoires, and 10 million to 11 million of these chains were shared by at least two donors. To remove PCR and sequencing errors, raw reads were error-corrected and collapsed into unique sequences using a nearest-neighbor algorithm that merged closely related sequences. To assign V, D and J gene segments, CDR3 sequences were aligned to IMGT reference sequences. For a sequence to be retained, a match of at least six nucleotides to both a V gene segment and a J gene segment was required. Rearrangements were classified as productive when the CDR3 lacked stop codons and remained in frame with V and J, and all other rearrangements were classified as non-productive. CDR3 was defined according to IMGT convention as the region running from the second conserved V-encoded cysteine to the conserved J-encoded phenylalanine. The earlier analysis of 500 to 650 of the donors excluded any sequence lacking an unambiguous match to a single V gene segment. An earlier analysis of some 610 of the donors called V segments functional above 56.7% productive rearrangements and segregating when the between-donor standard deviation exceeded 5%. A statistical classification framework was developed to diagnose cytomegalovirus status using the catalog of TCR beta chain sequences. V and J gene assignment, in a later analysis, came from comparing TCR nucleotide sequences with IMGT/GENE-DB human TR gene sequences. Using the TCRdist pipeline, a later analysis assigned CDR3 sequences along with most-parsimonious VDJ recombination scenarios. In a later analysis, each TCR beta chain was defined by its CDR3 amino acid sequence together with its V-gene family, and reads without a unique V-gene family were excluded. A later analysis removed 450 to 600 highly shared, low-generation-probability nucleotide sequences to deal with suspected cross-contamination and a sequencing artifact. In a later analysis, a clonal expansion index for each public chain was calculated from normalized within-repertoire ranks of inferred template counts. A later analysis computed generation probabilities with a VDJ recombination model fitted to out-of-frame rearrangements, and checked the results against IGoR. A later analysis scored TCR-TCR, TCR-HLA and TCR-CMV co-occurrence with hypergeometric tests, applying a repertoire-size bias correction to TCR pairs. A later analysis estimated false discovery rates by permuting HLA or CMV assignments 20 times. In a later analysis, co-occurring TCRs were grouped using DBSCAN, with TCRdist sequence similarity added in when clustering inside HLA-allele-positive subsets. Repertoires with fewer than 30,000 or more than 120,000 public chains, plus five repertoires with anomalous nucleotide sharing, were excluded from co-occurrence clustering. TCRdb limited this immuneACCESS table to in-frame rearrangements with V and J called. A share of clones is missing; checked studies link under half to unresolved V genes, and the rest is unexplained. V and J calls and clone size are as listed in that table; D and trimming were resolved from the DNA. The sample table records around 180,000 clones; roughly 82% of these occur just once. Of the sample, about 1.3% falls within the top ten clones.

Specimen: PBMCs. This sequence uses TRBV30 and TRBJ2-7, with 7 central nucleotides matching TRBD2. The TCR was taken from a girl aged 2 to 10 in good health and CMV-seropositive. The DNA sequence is TGTGCCTCGACACATGTCCAGCGGGGATCCTACGAGCAGTACTTC. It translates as CASTHVQRGSYEQYF.